Listed here is a single T cell receptor beta chain. This clone was seen only a few times. No antigen is known for it. Qualities for individual bases were not recorded, and no much larger clone is one base off. Enrolling through a virtual design, the prospective study's participants ranged in age from about 18 to 89 years and lived across 20 to 30 United States geographic areas. To assign participants to cohorts, the prospective study relied on clinical history that participants themselves reported in a screening survey and a study questionnaire. ImmuneRACE Cohort 3 recovered participants were defined by two consecutive negative NP/OP PCR tests, healthcare professional clearance, or symptom resolution. Each participant in the prospective study had whole blood, serum and a nasopharyngeal or oropharyngeal swab collected by mobile phlebotomists. Over an approximately 2-month period, participants in the prospective study had the option of providing additional blood draws and questionnaires. Blood samples from the prospective study were shipped frozen or at room temperature prior to DNA extraction.

The record originates from a study of blood T cell repertoires in COVID-19 (dated by TCRdb to about 2020). Regarding the research as a whole: Samples covering the acute and convalescent phases of COVID-19 were provided by collaborators in the United States, Italy and Spain. Samples came from the ongoing ImmuneRACE study (first 160 participants) plus 1,254 subjects from 6 global collaborators. Subjects who had been exposed to COVID-19, were actively infected with it, or had recovered from it provided the deeply sampled blood TCRbeta repertoires that made up the dataset. Where available, HLA class I and class II types were obtained from metadata supplied by the sample provider rather than from assay-based typing. The material from the prospective study consisted of cDNA or gDNA derived from T cells, B-cell-depleted T cells, or PBMCs. Sample metadata almost always included a de-identified subject ID, COVID-19 status, age in years and sex. A freely available public database, intended as a resource for researchers studying the immune response to SARS-CoV-2, is where the repertoires were released.

The immunoSEQ Assay, a bias-controlled multiplex PCR, was used to amplify TCRbeta CDR3 regions from genomic DNA. As for how the authors treated the data: Nucleated cell counts per sample were estimated from amplification of reference gene primers within the assay. To quantify the absolute abundance of each unique TCRbeta CDR3 rearrangement, sequence reads were collapsed and filtered. For each sample, productive Simpson clonality was calculated by taking the square root of Simpson's diversity index across productive rearrangements. TCRdb took this table from immuneACCESS and kept in-frame rearrangements with V and J called. Such tables lack part of the clones; where checked against another copy, unresolved V genes explain under half of the gap, and the rest is unexplained. V and J calls and clone size come straight from that table; D and trimming were deduced from the DNA. Recorded for this sample are about 170,000 clones; 75% to 85% of them occurred a single time. The ten most abundant clones make up about 16% of the sample.

Results the study describes overall, beyond this receptor: The quantity of clinical and demographic metadata differed by source and by participant and was supplied without curation.

V trim: 6 bases; J trim: 5 bases; unmatched bases: 4. CDR1 and CDR2 were assigned from the germline V gene as MNHEY and SVGAGI. The cysteine opens and the phenylalanine closes a CDR3 of 14 amino acids. The read is trimmed to its CDR3 DNA, 42 bases read in frame from base 1. The sequence is built from TRBV6-5 and TRBJ1-6; 7 bases in the middle match TRBD1. The specimen was PBMCs or T cells enriched from blood (not recorded which). The clonotype was recovered from a man aged 45-65 years who had recovered from COVID-19. The nucleotide sequence is given as TGTGCCAGCAGGAAGGGGGCCCATAATTCACCCCTCCACTTT. The translation is CASRKGAHNSPLHF.